This T cell receptor beta chain was captured in a study of cytomegalovirus exposure and HLA in healthy donors (TCRdb year 2017). Notes on the research overall: In an earlier analysis of 587 of the donors, 276 Gb of sequence data and some 100 million unique TCR beta sequences from 150 million to 200 million T cells were reported. About five DR-DQ haplotypes were treated as single units for association and clustering because of strong linkage in the cohort. A separate validation cohort of roughly 130 different subjects was used in addition to the 666-subject first cohort. A later analysis re-examined previously published TCR beta repertoires from 610 or so donors and added high-resolution HLA genotyping to investigate patterns of TCR occurrence. Of the approximately 400 genotyped donors, around 81% fell in the genetic ancestry cluster associated with self-reported Caucasian donors. An earlier analysis of 587 of the donors used high-throughput TCR beta sequencing to judge whether each TCR beta V gene segment behaved as functional or pseudogenic. A later genetic analysis used genome-wide SNP genotypes for about 55% of the 666 donors, treating that subset as a discovery cohort. High-throughput TCR immunosequencing, statistical association of individual TCRs with disease status, and machine learning were combined to predict cytomegalovirus infection status. In the later analysis, no new phenotypic data were used to find candidate immune exposures; instead, reliance was placed on TCR beta sequences and their occurrence across donors. Typing coverage differed by locus: A, B, C, DRB1 and DQB1 were typed in roughly 620-630 donors, DQA1 in 522, DPA1 in around 580, and DPB1 in around 440. Approximately 300 gigabases of sequencing data and around 85 million unique TCR sequences made up an early release that covered some 640 HLA-typed donors. Alongside the repertoire data, information on donor age, sex, ethnicity and CMV serostatus was compiled. Every repertoire in the discovery cohort had been generated on one and the same sequencing platform. Both class I and class II loci were covered by HLA typing, at four-digit resolution. The T cell repertoires of some 700 subjects were profiled by immunosequencing and related to cytomegalovirus serostatus. Among roughly 370 genotyped donors of the cohort, an average of around 240,000 unique TCR beta nucleotide sequences were sequenced per donor, around 18% of them non-productive. The study aimed to test whether cataloging public T cell receptors could reveal signatures of past pathogen exposure. Results the study describes overall, beyond this receptor: A group of highly shared sequence variants was considered likely to be a technical artifact of the sequencing pipeline. V-gene and J-gene trimming of TCR beta chains was associated with a missense DCLRE1C variant in a later genetic analysis, and the association was replicated in an independent cohort. A later analysis found that TCR association rates varied across HLA loci, with DRB1 alleles showing the most associated TCRs and HLA-C alleles the fewest. Because HLA typing was missing for some donors at each locus, association tests included only the typed subset. According to a later analysis, most CMV-associated TCR beta chains appeared to be HLA-restricted, and the HLA associations seemed to be driven largely by CMV exposure. The study listed approximately 150 TCR beta chains as associated with cytomegalovirus. In a later analysis, several top co-occurrence clusters were reported to appear linked to parvovirus B19, influenza, CMV and Epstein-Barr virus. An earlier analysis of approximately 590 of the donors showed that most TCR beta V segments appeared in productive rearrangements either about 87% or about 30% of the time, which broadly matched IMGT annotations. While some public TCRs were present in many individuals, most TCR sequences turned up only very rarely across donors. Correlated functional status among segregating V segments might be attributable to linkage disequilibrium, but an unknown experimental factor could not be ruled out. The earlier analysis of some 560 of the donors excluded approximately 15 rarely observed V segments, including chromosome 9 orphons, because counts were too low. The classifier was reported to diagnose cytomegalovirus status with high specificity and sensitivity in both the original cohort and the validation cohort. Only TCR beta chains were sequenced in this cohort, and the absence of alpha or paired-chain data limited detectable features. According to the authors, the approach could potentially be generalized to other disease states and immunological phenotypes. Specific HLA alleles were associated with roughly 17,000 TCR beta sequences at a false discovery rate of 0.05 in a later analysis. For the cohort, immune exposure information was limited to CMV serostatus. Strong co-occurrence of HLA alleles, especially DR and DQ, made assigning TCR associations to individual alleles difficult. Roughly uniform sequencing depth across donors was assumed in presence/absence analyses, although this assumption may not hold. In a later analysis, HLA-associated TCR beta chains were found to be more clonally expanded and to have lower generation probabilities than equally common non-associated chains. A later genetic analysis reported fewer N-insertions in productive TCRs among donors in an Asian-associated ancestry cluster than the roughly 700-donor mean. Some IMGT-functional V segments, including TRBV6-2 and TRBV6-3, could not be distinguished by the 87-base-pair reads and were therefore excluded. A further reported finding was that TCR beta sequences accurately predicted the HLA-A and HLA-B alleles for most subjects in the first cohort. A few of the identified cytomegalovirus-associated TCR beta chains were confirmed in vitro to be specific for cytomegalovirus antigens.

There are 17 amino acids in the CDR3, from cysteine to phenylalanine inclusive. The sequence is cut down to CDR3 DNA, 51 bases in frame from base 1. The germline V gene (reference sequence) sets CDR1 to SEHNR and CDR2 to FQNEAQ. At the junction V is shortened by 5 bases and J by 3 bases; bases outside the gene matches: 16. This clone has only a few counts. It lacks a known antigen. One base away there is no much larger clone; base qualities are not given. Libraries were constructed by the immunoSEQ multiplex PCR assay. The multiplex PCR relied on a mix of 60 forward primers for TCR Vbeta segments and 13 reverse primers for TCR Jbeta segments. A multiplex PCR assay on genomic DNA amplified the CDR3 region of rearranged TCR beta genes. The amplified TCR beta libraries were sequenced on the Illumina HiSeq System as 87-base-pair reads. As for the original processing: A later analysis counted approximately 76 million unique TCR beta chains across the 700 or so repertoires, and 10 million to 12 million of these chains were shared by at least two donors. To remove PCR and sequencing errors, raw reads were error-corrected and collapsed into unique sequences using a nearest-neighbor algorithm that merged closely related sequences. To assign V, D and J gene segments, CDR3 sequences were aligned to IMGT reference sequences. For a sequence to be retained, a match of at least six nucleotides to both a V gene segment and a J gene segment was required. Rearrangements were classified as productive when the CDR3 lacked stop codons and remained in frame with V and J, and all other rearrangements were classified as non-productive. Following IMGT convention, CDR3 was defined as the stretch from the second conserved V-encoded cysteine up to the conserved J-encoded phenylalanine. In an earlier analysis of more than 550 of the donors, sequences lacking an unambiguous match to a single V gene segment were excluded. An earlier analysis of 450 to 650 of the donors called V segments functional above 56.7% productive rearrangements and segregating when the between-donor standard deviation exceeded 5%. A statistical classification framework was developed to diagnose cytomegalovirus status using the catalog of TCR beta chain sequences. In a later analysis, TCR nucleotide sequences were compared against IMGT/GENE-DB human TR gene sequences so that V and J genes could be assigned. In a later analysis, CDR3 sequences and most-parsimonious VDJ recombination scenarios were assigned using the TCRdist pipeline. A later analysis defined each TCR beta chain by its CDR3 amino acid sequence plus V-gene family, and excluded reads lacking a unique V-gene family. In a later analysis, a few hundred highly shared, low-generation-probability nucleotide sequences were removed to address suspected cross-contamination and a sequencing artifact. A later analysis calculated a clonal expansion index for each public chain from normalized within-repertoire ranks of inferred template counts. In a later analysis, generation probabilities were computed using a VDJ recombination model fitted to out-of-frame rearrangements, and the results were checked against IGoR. In a later analysis, TCR-TCR, TCR-HLA and TCR-CMV co-occurrence was scored with hypergeometric tests, and a repertoire-size bias correction was applied to TCR pairs. To estimate false discovery rates, a later analysis permuted the HLA or CMV assignments 20 times. In a later analysis, co-occurring TCRs were grouped with DBSCAN, and TCRdist sequence similarity was added when clustering was performed within HLA-allele-positive subsets. For co-occurrence clustering, repertoires with fewer than 30,000 or more than 120,000 public chains were excluded, along with roughly 5 repertoires with anomalous nucleotide sharing. The clones in this table, taken by TCRdb from immuneACCESS, are in-frame only. Not every clone is retained; where verified, under half of the shortfall comes from an unresolved V gene, and the cause of the rest is unknown. The V and J calls and clone size come from that table; D and trimming were worked out from the DNA. This sample lists some 140,000 clones; around 84% were detected once. The top ten clonotypes cover about 5.6% of the sample.

In total, 666 healthy bone marrow donors made up the cohort. At the time of sampling, every cohort member was nominally healthy, though immune exposures that went unrecorded were likely present. The donor was CMV seropositive and belonged to the group of 250 to 350 seropositive cohort members. A peripheral blood sample was collected from each donor, and TCR beta sequencing was performed on peripheral blood mononuclear cells. The Qiagen DNeasy Blood Extraction Kit was used to extract genomic DNA from the blood cell samples. This receptor was identified in a middle-aged woman in good health and CMV-seropositive. The V gene is TRBV7-9 and the J gene is TRBJ2-7, with 7 middle bases fitting TRBD1. The sample was PBMCs. The CDR3 here reads CASSPGQIYARFYEQYF. The DNA sequence follows: TGTGCCAGCAGCCCGGGACAGATTTACGCACGCTTCTACGAGCAGTACTTC.